This note documents a single T cell receptor beta chain sequence. This clone was seen a single time. Its antigen specificity is not known. There are no base qualities to consult, and no much larger clone falls within one base. This entry comes from a study of blood T cell repertoires in COVID-19 (dated by TCRdb to 2020 to 2021). For context, the study as a whole: Samples from collaborators originated in the United States, Italy and Spain and spanned both the acute and convalescent phases of COVID-19. HLA class I and class II types, where available, came from metadata supplied by the sample provider rather than from assay-based typing. The repertoires were made available in a free public database intended to serve as a resource for research on the immune response to SARS-CoV-2. The prospective study material was composed of cDNA or gDNA derived from T cells, B-cell-depleted T cells, or PBMCs. Subjects who had been exposed to COVID-19, were actively infected with it, or had recovered from it provided the deeply sampled blood TCRbeta repertoires that made up the dataset. Sample metadata almost always included a de-identified subject ID, COVID-19 status, age in years and sex. Samples were obtained from the ongoing ImmuneRACE study (first 160 participants) and from 1,000 to 1,500 subjects provided by 6 global collaborators. The investigation overall reported the following: Clinical and demographic metadata were provided uncurated, with the amount varying by source and participant.

TCRbeta CDR3 regions were amplified from genomic DNA by means of the immunoSEQ Assay, a bias-controlled multiplex PCR. Under the source paper's analysis protocol: The number of nucleated cells in each sample was estimated by amplification of reference gene primers within the assay. Sequence reads were collapsed and filtered to measure the absolute abundance of every unique TCRbeta CDR3 rearrangement. For each sample, productive Simpson clonality was calculated by taking the square root of Simpson's diversity index across productive rearrangements. TCRdb mirrors the immuneACCESS table, restricted to in-frame sequences. Some clones are absent from its copies; in checked studies, under half trace to an unresolved V gene, and the reason for the others is unknown. V and J calls and clone size are those listed in that table; D and trimming were worked out from the DNA. In this sample the table shows roughly 80,000 clones, over 75% of which occur a single time. Together, the top ten hold more than 10% of the sample.

The CDR3 spans 14 residues, from the cysteine through the phenylalanine. Only the CDR3 region is kept as DNA, spanning 42 bases read in frame from base 1. The germline V end is reduced by 8 bases and the J end by 5 bases; junction bases left unmatched: 8. According to the germline V gene (reference sequence), CDR1 reads SEHNR and CDR2 reads FQNEAQ. Collaborating institutions collected whole blood in K2EDTA tubes following their own protocols. Collaborator samples were shipped for TCRbeta analysis as frozen whole blood, isolated PBMCs, or DNA extracted from either sample type. This sequence uses TRBV7-9 and TRBJ1-4; a stretch of 7 junction bases matches TRBD1. The TCR was taken from an elderly man with acute or convalescent COVID-19. The sample consisted of peripheral blood. The CDR3 region: CASSATGVNEKLFF. The nucleotides read TGTGCCAGCTCAGCTACAGGGGTGAATGAAAAACTGTTTTTT.